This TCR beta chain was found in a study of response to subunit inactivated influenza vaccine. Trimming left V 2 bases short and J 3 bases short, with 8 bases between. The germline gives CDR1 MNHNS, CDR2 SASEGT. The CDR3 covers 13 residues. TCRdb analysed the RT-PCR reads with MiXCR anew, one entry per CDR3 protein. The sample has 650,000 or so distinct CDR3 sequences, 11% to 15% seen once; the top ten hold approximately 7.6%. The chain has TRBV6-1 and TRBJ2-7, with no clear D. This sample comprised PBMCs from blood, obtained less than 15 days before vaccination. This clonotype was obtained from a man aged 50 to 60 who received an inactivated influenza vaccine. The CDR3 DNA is TGTGCCAGCAGTGAAACGAGGAACTACGAGCAGTACTTC. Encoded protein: CASSETRNYEQYF.